This TCR beta chain was sequenced for a study of Ad26.COV2.S vaccination and SARS-CoV-2 variants. Study information: Administration of Ad26.COV2.S was intramuscular, either once or twice 56 days apart.

V was clipped by 1 base and J by 8 bases, with 19 bases between them. Germline V gene lookup returns CDR1 SNHLY and CDR2 FYNNEI. The CDR3 spans 16 residues. Libraries were prepared by immunoSEQ multiplex PCR; TCRdb keeps only in-frame clonotypes and omits some of them. The sample lists around 320,000 clones; around 87% were seen once. Comments on this clone: Its target is not known.

Study-wide results and caveats: Reportedly, spike-specific CD8+ and CD4+ T cell responses achieved substantial breadth once vaccination had taken place. Vaccinees displayed broader spike-specific TCR repertoires than placebo recipients.

The treatment: some 19 received Ad26.COV2.S at low or high dose, single or two shots; 5 received placebo; per-sample allocation not given. Samples were taken on day 63 after the first vaccine or placebo injection. V gene TRBV2 combines with J gene TRBJ2-3; D is unclear. The TCR originated in a person aged 18-60 years who received the Ad26.COV2.S COVID-19 vaccine or a placebo. This material consisted of peripheral blood, taken in a trial of Ad26.COV2.S vaccine versus placebo. The DNA of the CDR3 is TGTGCCAGCAGTGAAGGGGAAGTGCTTCGGCTAGGTACGCAGTATTTT. Its translation is CASSEGEVLRLGTQYF.